This T cell receptor beta chain was documented in a study of T-cell reconstitution after alpha-beta-depleted transplantation in children. With 0 bases clipped from V and 0 bases from J, the junction kept 4 bases outside the gene matches. The CDR3 is 18 residues long. Germline V gene lookup returns CDR1 SGHRS and CDR2 YFSETQ. Remarks on this clonotype: No antigen is known for it.

Preparation of the TCRbeta library involved a method that used unique molecular identifiers. From the PCR reads, TCRdb called clonotypes with MiXCR, one entry per CDR3 protein. This table holds about 830,000 distinct CDR3 sequences, 15% to 20% found once. Study results and caveats: Reportedly, roughly two months post-transplant, alpha-beta T cells arose from several hundred expanded graft clones. Newly produced T cells mostly provided counts and TCRbeta diversity after one year, as hyperexpanded clones declined. Recipient T cells and thymic progenitors that survived gave rise to the high TCRbeta diversity observed at day 60 in some patients.

This TCR was sampled from a male patient between 5 and 17 years old who had a stem cell transplant for acute lymphoblastic leukemia, so the T cells may come from the graft donor. The chain joins TRBV5-1 to TRBJ2-3; 13 bases fit TRBD2. The specimen comprised PBMCs, mostly from graft donor cells, sampled 360 days after TCRalphabeta/CD19-depleted stem cell transplant. CDR3 sequence (DNA): TGCGCCAGCAGCTTGGTACGGACTAGCGGGAGTAGCACAGATACGCAGTATTTT. Protein: CASSLVRTSGSSTDTQYF.